This TCR beta chain emerged from a study of blood T cells in healthy people across ages (dated by TCRdb to the mid-2010s). General notes on the study: In model experiments, template switching captured roughly one uniquely barcoded TCR beta cDNA molecule for every two T cells. Age-related changes in TCR beta repertoire diversity were measured in the study by deep sequencing normalized with unique cDNA molecular identifiers. Four age groups were formed from the donors: young (average about 15 years), middle-aged (around 41), aged (62) and long-lived (about 75). To avoid experimental bias, donors of different ages were randomly spread across the sequencing lanes. Using the same blood draw, the study looked at two additional independent replicas of 1 million unique cDNA reads for two donors, one aged 18 to 30 and the other aged 80 or older.

The library was generated by 5' RACE. The data were produced on an Illumina HiSeq 2500. A second about 7 to 11 cycle PCR used a sample-barcoded 5' primer and a J-beta primer mix. A template-switch 5' adaptor carrying 12 random nucleotides introduced a unique molecular identifier onto each TCR beta cDNA molecule. At least 2.5 million CDR3-containing paired-end reads were obtained from each sample. All of the RNA was converted into first-strand cDNA using the Mint cDNA synthesis kit, with a TRBC-specific oligonucleotide serving as the primer. Following uracil-DNA glycosylase treatment, all cDNA underwent a first 18-cycle PCR with the universal primers M1SS and BC2_uni_R. Per the original workflow: Normalization of each sample was performed by random selection of 1 million high-quality reads, each carrying a distinct molecular identifier. Reads with shared molecular identifiers were discarded instead of being binned into consensus sequences. CDR3 identification, clonotype clustering and error correction used MiTCR with a Q25 quality threshold and the strictest error-elimination algorithm. A nonparametric unseen species model with Euler transformation was used to estimate a lower bound on total TCR beta diversity. TCRdb trimmed public reads at Q25 via fastp, called clones via MiXCR and kept in-frame beta chains. Here each entry gathers all rows of one CDR3 protein and keeps the most common genes and DNA. The V and J calls follow TCRdb's processing rather than the paper's. For this sample the table gives almost 800,000 distinct CDR3 sequences, of which nearly 60% were detected only once. The ten biggest clones cover roughly 20% of the sample.

Trimming accounts for 8 bases at V and 10 bases at J, while the number of junction bases matched to no gene is 6. From the cysteine up to the phenylalanine, the CDR3 has a length of 13 residues. The read is trimmed to its CDR3 DNA, 39 bases read in frame from base 1. The germline V gene supplies CDR1 KGHSH and CDR2 LQKENI. The paper as a whole reports these results and caveats: The long-lived group showed more naive CD4+ T cells, fewer expanded clones and increased TCR diversity than the aged group, suggesting age selection. Observed TCR beta diversity correlated strongly with the percentage of naive T cells measured by flow cytometry. Because donor CMV infection status was unknown, age-related changes in expanded clonotypes were potentially confounded. Observed TCR beta diversity per million T cells fell roughly linearly with age, and a significant reduction was already apparent by age around 36. Bulk unsorted PBMC profiling prevented conclusive comparison of naive and antigen-experienced compartments. Estimates of total diversity from one million sequenced T cells were regarded as lower bounds and underestimates.

The roughly 39 donors, aged about 6 to 100 years, were systemically healthy Caucasian individuals from Russia. About 9.1 milliliters of peripheral blood were collected from each donor into EDTA-treated Vacutainer tubes. Ficoll-Paque density-gradient centrifugation was used to isolate PBMCs, with at least 6 million per sample. Trizol reagent was used to extract total RNA from PBMCs, with at least 5 micrograms per sample. For every donor, flow cytometry on a PBMC aliquot measured the percentage of naive CD45RAhigh/CD27high T cells. Note on this clonotype: Its antigen is still unknown. Qualities for individual bases were not recorded, and no much larger clone is one base off.

The sequence was collected from a man aged 25 to 45 in good health. The chain was built from TRBV18 and TRBJ1-6, and 9 junctional nucleotides match TRBD1. The sample comprised blood. The CDR3: CASSRDRVSPLHF. The DNA reads TGTGCCAGCAGCCGGGACAGGGTGTCACCCCTCCACTTT. Beyond the CDR3, the reference TRBV18 and TRBJ1-6 genes provide the residues; the full variable domain reads: NAGVMQNPRHLVRRRGQEARLRCSPMKGHSHVYWYRQLPEEGLKFMVYLQKENIIDESGMPKERFSAEFPKEGPSILRIQQVVRGDSAAYFCASSRDRVSPLHFGNGTRLTVT.